This T cell receptor (beta chain) was recovered during a study of shared clonotypes between healthy human individuals. TCRdb's copy holds only in-frame clones and misses some; the assay was immunoSEQ multiplex PCR. The repertoire has approximately 2,000,000 clones, just over 90% of them found once; the top ten carry over 1.5%. The germline V gene encodes CDR1 SEHNR and CDR2 FQNEAQ (reference sequence). Trimming took 5 bases from V and 4 from J, leaving 12 bases between them. CDR3 size: 14 residues. Naive CD8 cells, CD45RO-negative and positively selected for CCR7, excluded terminally differentiated effector memory CD45RA+ cells.

V is TRBV7-9 and J is TRBJ1-5; no definite D call. The source material was naive CD8+ T cells from PBMCs. This sequence was found in a man aged 18-30 years in good health. Some clones in this sample may be carry-over from other donors' samples. The CDR3 region has the DNA TGTGCCAGCAGCCCCGGCGCCGGGAATCAGCCCCAGCATTTT. It yields the protein CASSPGAGNQPQHF.